This T cell receptor beta chain stems from a study of shared clonotypes between healthy human individuals. General study results and limits: Roughly 5% of naive CD4 clonotypes were shared across several donors.

With regard to this clone: What it binds is not known.

Produced via immunoSEQ multiplex PCR; TCRdb's table is partial and in-frame only. The table records roughly 700,000 clones, approximately 79% of them present only once. The source of this sequence is a woman aged 25-40 years in good health. Sequenced input: memory CD4+ T cells sorted from blood. Noted subset: CD45RA-negative fraction.

Here the CDR3 reads CASSLVGTSQPYEQYF. The DNA for the CDR3 is TGTGCCAGCAGCTTAGTTGGCACCAGCCAACCCTACGAGCAGTACTTC. The chain joins TRBV7-8 to TRBJ2-7; D is ambiguous. This CDR3 is built from 16 residues. Trimming left V 1 base short and J 2 bases short, with 15 bases between. Germline V CDR1 and CDR2: SGHVS, FQNEAQ.